Listed here are 20 T cell receptor beta chains from one sample, sequenced in a study of blood T cell repertoires in COVID-19. The data were produced by immunoSEQ multiplex PCR, yet TCRdb's version contains in-frame clones alone and is incomplete. The sample records about 74,000 clones, 80% to 90% being singletons. Sequencing was performed on peripheral blood. The receptors stem from a man in his sixties or seventies with acute or convalescent COVID-19.

This chain joins TRBV5-4 and TRBJ1-6; 10 bases match TRBD1. The CDR3 loop spans 18 amino acids. Germline V CDR1 and CDR2: SGHNT, YYREEE (reference sequence). Trimming took 0 bases from V and 2 from J; bases not matched to a gene: 5. The CDR3 DNA sequence: TGTGCCAGCAGCTTGGCCGGACAGGGGGGTGCCTATAATTCACCCCTCCACTTT. Translated, it gives CASSLAGQGGAYNSPLHF.

V and J are TRBV3-1 (or the pseudogene TRBV3-2) and TRBJ2-1; TRBD2 aligns across 9 bases. The CDR3 runs to 16 residues. From germline, CDR1 is LGHDT and CDR2 YNNKEL (reference sequence). After removal of 3 bases from V and 5 bases from J, the junction contained 8 bases not matched to a gene. The CDR3 loop reads CASSHYGTSRDNEQFF. DNA for the CDR3: TGTGCCAGCAGCCACTACGGGACTAGCAGAGACAATGAGCAGTTCTTC.

The chain uses TRBV4-3 and TRBJ2-3; TRBD1 matches at 8 bases. This CDR3 comprises 16 residues. With V trimmed by 0 bases and J by 2 bases, 4 bases remained unmatched. Germline V gene data show CDR1 as LGHNA and CDR2 as YSLEER. The CDR3 loop is CASSQEVRGPTDTQYF. The CDR3 coding sequence is TGCGCCAGCAGCCAAGAGGTCAGGGGGCCCACAGATACGCAGTATTTT.

V gene TRBV13 combines with J gene TRBJ1-2, with unresolved D. CDR3 length: 12 amino acids. In germline, CDR1 is PRHDT, CDR2 FYEKMQ (reference sequence). Trimming removed 1 base from V and 6 bases from J, with 6 bases in between. For the CDR3, the DNA is TGTGCCAGCAGCTTAGCAGTGAATGGCTACACCTTC. Amino acids: CASSLAVNGYTF.

The rearrangement links TRBV10-3 to TRBJ1-2; 7 bases fit TRBD1. The junction had 8 bases not matched to a gene; V was cut back by 7 bases and J by 3 bases. The length of the CDR3 is 14 residues. Germline lookup yields CDR1 ENHRY and CDR2 SYGVKD. CDR3 residues: CAITPTGLDYGYTF. CDR3 sequence (DNA): TGTGCCATCACTCCGACAGGGTTGGACTATGGCTACACCTTC.

The chain links TRBV13 to TRBJ1-2; D is ambiguous. Germline V gene lookup returns CDR1 PRHDT and CDR2 FYEKMQ (reference sequence). Trimming cost V 8 bases and J 7 bases, with 17 bases left between them. This CDR3 is built from 13 residues. This chain's CDR3 is CASGVGRTGGYTF. In DNA form, the CDR3 reads TGTGCCAGCGGCGTGGGGAGGACGGGTGGCTACACCTTC.

The V call is TRBV24-1, the J call TRBJ1-2, with 9 nucleotides matching TRBD1. Germline V gene sequence: CDR1 KGHDR, CDR2 SFDVKD. The ends lost 6 bases at V and 3 bases at J; junction bases unmatched: 7. The CDR3 is made up of 15 amino acids. The CDR3 nucleotides are TGTGCCACCAGTACAGAAACAGGGGGCGACTATGGCTACACCTTC. Its translation is CATSTETGGDYGYTF.

The chain joins TRBV5-6 to TRBJ2-5, with no clear D. This CDR3 spans 13 amino acids. CDR1 and CDR2 (germline): SGHDT, YYEEEE. The V end was cut by 1 base, the J end by 5 bases, with 9 bases between. The CDR3 DNA follows: TGTGCCAGCAGCTTGAGAAGCTGGGAGACCCAGTACTTC. Its protein product is CASSLRSWETQYF.

The chain joins TRBV18 to TRBJ1-4; 9 bases are a match to TRBD1. The V gene's germline CDR1 is KGHSH and CDR2 LQKENI. The CDR3 covers 16 residues. Trimming at V came to 1 base and at J to 1 base, leaving 1 base not matched to a gene. The CDR3 here is CASSPRDRETNEKLFF. The DNA of the CDR3 is TGTGCCAGCTCACCACGGGACAGGGAAACTAATGAAAAACTGTTTTTT.

This chain joins TRBV6-5 and TRBJ2-2; D is ambiguous. Germline assignment: CDR1 MNHEY and CDR2 SVGAGI. There are 14 residues in the CDR3. Trimming shortened V by 2 bases and J by 4 bases, and 8 bases separated the two germline ends. CDR3 residues: CASSYLARTGELFF. The CDR3 coding sequence is TGTGCCAGCAGTTACCTGGCCCGCACCGGGGAGCTGTTTTTT.

The chain is built from TRBV19 and TRBJ2-1, with 7 bases aligning to TRBD2. The germline V gene has CDR1 LNHDA and CDR2 SQIVND (reference sequence). The CDR3 extends over 15 amino acids. J gave up 1 base and V 5 bases, and 5 bases lay outside the gene matches. The CDR3: CASSVTSNSYNEQFF. The CDR3 DNA is TGTGCCAGTAGTGTGACTAGCAATTCCTACAATGAGCAGTTCTTC.

V is TRBV4-3 and J is TRBJ2-3; perhaps TRBD2 as D (7 bases). Deletions cut 1 base from V and 6 bases from J, with 14 bases between. There are 15 residues in the CDR3. The V gene's germline CDR1 is LGHNA and CDR2 YSLEER. This CDR3 is CASSQGWGGADTQYF. Written as DNA, the CDR3 is TGCGCCAGCAGCCAAGGGTGGGGGGGCGCGGATACGCAGTATTTT.

The genes are TRBV25-1 and TRBJ1-1; D unclear. Germline CDR1 and CDR2: MGHDK and SYGVNS. V was clipped by 4 bases and J by 0 bases, with 15 bases between them. This CDR3 is 16 amino acids long. CDR3 loop: CASSGKGAGMNTEAFF. The CDR3 region has the DNA TGTGCCAGCAGTGGCAAGGGAGCAGGCATGAACACTGAAGCTTTCTTT.

The chain is built from TRBV6-2 or TRBV6-3 and TRBJ2-7; no reliable D call. The CDR3 has 13 amino acids. With 2 bases removed from V and 2 bases from J, the gap between germline ends came to 7 bases. CDR1 and CDR2 (germline): MNHEY, SVGEGT. CDR3 amino acids: CASSYQTTYEQYF. The CDR3 DNA is TGTGCCAGCAGTTACCAGACAACCTACGAGCAGTACTTC.

V is TRBV7-2 and J is TRBJ2-2; 8 bases line up with TRBD2. The CDR3 has 19 amino acids. V lost 11 bases, J lost 2 bases, and 22 bases stayed unmatched. CDR1 is SGHTA and CDR2 is FQGNSA in the germline V gene. The CDR3 DNA sequence: TGTGCCTTACTTACGGGGGGGGCTAGCGGAGGTAGAAACACCGGGGAGCTGTTTTTT. It translates to CALLTGGASGGRNTGELFF.

The chain joins TRBV5-4 to TRBJ2-1, with a weak D call TRBD1 (6 bases). The V gene lost 4 bases and the J gene lost 6 bases, with 11 bases spanning the gap. The CDR3 loop spans 13 amino acids. Germline-derived CDR1 and CDR2 are SGHNT and YYREEE (reference sequence). The CDR3 protein is CASSGDRFNEQFF. The CDR3 bases are TGTGCCAGCAGCGGAGACAGGTTCAATGAGCAGTTCTTC.

The gene calls are TRBV24-1 and TRBJ2-2; 9 nucleotides agree with TRBD1. CDR3 length: 16 residues. The germline gives CDR1 KGHDR, CDR2 SFDVKD. V dropped 3 bases and J dropped 7; count of bases not matched to a gene: 8. The CDR3 here is CATSDRRDRANGELFF. The CDR3 DNA reads as TGTGCCACCAGTGATCGCCGGGACAGGGCGAACGGGGAGCTGTTTTTT.

This chain uses TRBV4-3 with TRBJ2-1; D perhaps matches TRBD1 (5 bases). Between the trimmed V and J ends, which lost 2 bases and 3 bases, there was a span of 11 bases. The CDR3 covers 15 residues. Looked up from germline, CDR1 is LGHNA and CDR2 is YSLEER. This CDR3 reads CASSQTQGVYNEQFF. The CDR3, as DNA: TGCGCCAGCAGCCAAACTCAAGGGGTCTACAATGAGCAGTTCTTC.

The V and J genes are TRBV19 and TRBJ2-3, with 10 nucleotides matching TRBD2. Germline lookup yields CDR1 LNHDA and CDR2 SQIVND (reference sequence). The CDR3 loop spans 18 amino acids. Trimming cost V 5 bases and J 0 bases; bases outside gene matches: 11. The CDR3 DNA reads as TGTGCCAGTAGTCCCACTAGCGGGACCGTGACTAGCACAGATACGCAGTATTTT. Its translation is CASSPTSGTVTSTDTQYF.

This rearrangement joins TRBV11-3 to TRBJ2-1; D is undetermined. The germline gives CDR1 SGHNT, CDR2 YENEEA. V was shortened by 5 bases and J by 0 bases, with 11 bases between the two germline ends. The length of the CDR3 is 15 residues. Here the CDR3 reads CASSPILSSYNEQFF. CDR3 in DNA: TGTGCCAGCAGCCCGATACTAAGCTCCTACAATGAGCAGTTCTTC.